The 20 T cell receptor beta chains below were found in one sample sequenced in a study of blood T cell repertoires in COVID-19. Repertoires were generated with immunoSEQ multiplex PCR, while TCRdb's copy carries only in-frame clones and drops some. The data show 650,000 to 800,000 clones, just under 90% seen once. The sample taken for sequencing was peripheral blood. The receptor source for this set is a woman between 18 and 29 years old with acute or convalescent COVID-19.

This chain uses TRBV6-5 with TRBJ1-3; D gene uncertain. The germline CDR1 and CDR2 sequences are MNHEY and SVGAGI. This CDR3 has 14 residues. V was clipped by 5 bases and J by 0 bases, with 8 bases between them. CDR3 nucleotides: TGTGCCAGCAGTACTCGGGTCTCTGGAAACACCATATATTTT. It yields the protein CASSTRVSGNTIYF.

The chain's CDR3 is CARSLSAGGWRTDTQYF. The CDR3 DNA is TGTGCCAGAAGCTTGTCGGCAGGGGGCTGGCGCACAGATACGCAGTATTTT. The chain joins TRBV5-3 to TRBJ2-3; TRBD1 matches 8 bases. TRBV5-3 is an ORF for which the function is uncertain. The CDR3 is 17 residues long. J gave up 1 base and V 1 base, and 8 bases lay outside the gene matches.

This chain connects TRBV29-1 to TRBJ1-5, with D possibly TRBD1 on 6 matching bases. Germline V gives CDR1 SQVTM, CDR2 ANQGSEA. The V end was cut by 6 bases, the J end by 6 bases, with 18 bases between. The CDR3 loop spans 14 amino acids. DNA for the CDR3: TGCAGCGTCTCCTCCGGGACACCCACTCAGCCCCAGCATTTT. This encodes CSVSSGTPTQPQHF.

This clone was counted a few times. This chain connects TRBV4-3 to TRBJ1-6; 9 bases fit TRBD1. The CDR3 has 15 residues. J gave up 9 bases and V 4 bases, and 7 bases lay outside the gene matches. Germline V gene data show CDR1 as LGHNA and CDR2 as YSLEER. CDR3 in amino acids: CASSPRDREGSPLHF. The CDR3 nucleotides read TGCGCCAGCAGCCCCCGGGACAGGGAAGGTTCACCCCTCCACTTT.

This sequence joins TRBV5-1 and TRBJ2-7, with a possible D match to TRBD1 (5 bases). The CDR3 length is 14 residues. The germline V gene has CDR1 SGHRS and CDR2 YFSETQ. V was pared by 0 bases and J by 1 base, with 8 bases between. CDR3 loop: CASSLAGFSYEQYF. In DNA, the CDR3 is TGCGCCAGCAGCTTGGCAGGGTTTTCCTACGAGCAGTACTTC.

V is TRBV24-1 and J is TRBJ2-1, with 9 bases lining up with TRBD1. This CDR3 region has 13 residues. Germline assignment: CDR1 KGHDR and CDR2 SFDVKD. V shed 5 bases, J shed 12 bases, and the junction held 7 bases outside the gene matches. DNA of the CDR3: TGTGCCACCAGTGCCGTTTCGGACAGGGGGCAGTTCTTC. Protein product: CATSAVSDRGQFF.

This clone occurred once. This chain connects TRBV19 to TRBJ2-7, with 11 bases aligning to TRBD1. CDR3 length: 15 amino acids. The ends lost 5 bases at V and 4 bases at J; junction bases unmatched: 7. The germline gives CDR1 LNHDA, CDR2 SQIVND (reference sequence). CDR3 amino acids: CASSFRTGGEYEQYF. The CDR3 region has the DNA TGTGCCAGTAGTTTCAGGACAGGGGGCGAATACGAGCAGTACTTC.

This chain connects TRBV30 to TRBJ1-1; 9 nucleotides line up with TRBD1. In germline, CDR1 is GTSNPN, CDR2 SVGIG (reference sequence). The CDR3 totals 16 residues. V shed 0 bases, J shed 2 bases, and the junction held 7 bases outside the gene matches. The CDR3, as DNA: TGTGCCTGGAGTGTAACGGGACAGGGATATAACACTGAAGCTTTCTTT. Protein sequence: CAWSVTGQGYNTEAFF.

This chain joins TRBV19 and TRBJ1-2; D is uncertain. In germline, CDR1 is LNHDA, CDR2 SQIVND (reference sequence). V dropped 6 bases and J dropped 4 bases, with 12 bases sitting between them. The CDR3 has 13 residues. The CDR3 loop is CASSDGVSYGYTF. The CDR3 coding sequence is TGTGCCAGTAGCGACGGGGTTAGCTATGGCTACACCTTC.

This rearrangement joins TRBV27 to TRBJ1-4, with D uncertain. V was pared by 0 bases and J by 9 bases, with 23 bases between. Germline CDR1 is MNHEY and CDR2 is SMNVEV (reference sequence). CDR3 length: 18 residues. The CDR3 coding sequence is TGTGCCAGCAGTTTATCAGCCCGTCGGTCCCAAGTTCCTCAAAAACTGTTTTTT. Translation: CASSLSARRSQVPQKLFF. The full variable domain, in which reference TRBV27 and TRBJ1-4 provide the parts outside the CDR3, is EAQVTQNPRYLITVTGKKLTVTCSQNMNHEYMSWYRQDPGLGLRQIYYSMNVEVTDKGDVPEGYKVSRKEKRNFPLILESPSPNQTSLYFCASSLSARRSQVPQKLFFGSGTQLSVL.

This clone has a handful of counts. The rearrangement joins TRBV11-1 to TRBJ2-7, with D possibly matching TRBD1 (6 bases). Per the germline V gene, CDR1 is SGHAT and CDR2 is FQDESV (reference sequence). This CDR3 has 14 amino acids. Deletions cut 5 bases from V and 3 bases from J, with 14 bases between. The CDR3 reads CASSPPGHSYEQYF. The DNA for the CDR3 is TGTGCCAGCAGCCCTCCGGGACATAGCTACGAGCAGTACTTC.

This chain links TRBV6-1 with TRBJ1-1; 10 bases match TRBD1. V lost 3 bases to trimming and J lost 10 bases; unmatched junction nucleotides: 8. CDR1 is MNHNS and CDR2 is SASEGT in the germline V gene. The CDR3 consists of 14 residues. CDR3 residues: CASSEGTGAGAAFF. Here the CDR3 DNA reads TGTGCCAGCAGTGAGGGGACAGGGGCCGGGGCAGCTTTCTTT.

The chain recombines TRBV27 with TRBJ1-6; TRBD1 is a possible D gene (6 bases). Germline V gives CDR1 MNHEY, CDR2 SMNVEV (reference sequence). Trimming removed 5 bases from V and 7 bases from J, with 12 bases in between. This CDR3 is built from 14 residues. This CDR3 is CASSGTYGNSPLHF. The CDR3, as DNA: TGTGCCAGCAGTGGGACATATGGAAATTCACCCCTCCACTTT.

The V gene is TRBV4-1, the J gene TRBJ1-4, with D perhaps matching TRBD1 (6 bases). Germline CDR1 is MGHRA and CDR2 is YSYEKL. Trimming stripped 4 bases from V and 8 bases from J, with 11 bases between. CDR3 length: 13 amino acids. Written as DNA, the CDR3 is TGCGCCAGCAGCCGGACAGTTTACGAAAAACTGTTTTTT. It codes for CASSRTVYEKLFF.

The chain recombines TRBV5-6 with TRBJ1-5; 7 bases line up with TRBD1. Germline loops: CDR1 SGHDT, CDR2 YYEEEE. The CDR3 has 13 amino acids. V lost 5 bases to trimming and J lost 6 bases; unmatched junction nucleotides: 5. Here the CDR3 DNA reads TGTGCCAGCAGTACAGGGGCACTTCAGCCCCAGCATTTT. Its protein is CASSTGALQPQHF.

This rearrangement joins TRBV15 to TRBJ2-5; 10 nucleotides agree with TRBD2. Germline CDR1 is LNHNV and CDR2 is YYDKDF (reference sequence). This CDR3 region has 17 residues. V trimming: 0 bases; J trimming: 5 bases; junction bases outside the gene matches: 9. In nucleotides, the CDR3 is TGTGCCACCAGCAGAGATAGAAGCGGGGGGGTCCATGAGACCCAGTACTTC. It encodes CATSRDRSGGVHETQYF.

The chain employs TRBV29-1 and TRBJ1-2, with 10 bases lining up with TRBD1. Germline V gene sequence: CDR1 SQVTM, CDR2 ANQGSEA. The CDR3 extends over 16 amino acids. J was trimmed by 7 bases and V by 1 base; bases with no gene match: 12. The CDR3 coding sequence is TGCAGCGTTGAAGGATCGTTGCGAGGGACAGGGGCTGGCTACACCTTC. Residues: CSVEGSLRGTGAGYTF.

J is TRBJ1-1 and V is TRBV24-1; TRBD1 matches 10 bases. CDR1 is KGHDR and CDR2 is SFDVKD in the germline V gene. V shed 5 bases and J 4 bases; nucleotides not matched to a gene: 0. CDR3 length equals 13 residues. DNA of the CDR3: TGTGCCACCAGTGGACAGGGGGCCACTGAAGCTTTCTTT. As protein: CATSGQGATEAFF.

The chain combines TRBV24-1 with TRBJ2-2, with 7 bases aligning to TRBD2. Germline V gives CDR1 KGHDR, CDR2 SFDVKD. This CDR3 spans 16 amino acids. The V gene end was trimmed by 1 base and the J gene end by 1 base; junction bases not matched to a gene: 2. The DNA for the CDR3 is TGTGCCACCAGTGATTTACCTAGCGGGAACACCGGGGAGCTGTTTTTT. The encoded protein is CATSDLPSGNTGELFF.

This rearrangement joins TRBV11-2 to TRBJ2-2; tentatively, D is TRBD1 (6 bases). The germline V gene has CDR1 SGHAT and CDR2 FQNNGV. The CDR3 contains 15 residues. V shed 5 bases and J shed 3 bases, with 13 bases lying between them. CDR3 in amino acids: CASSRTGTDTGELFF. CDR3 in DNA: TGTGCCAGCAGCCGAACAGGGACGGACACCGGGGAGCTGTTTTTT.